The next 18 T cell receptor beta chains were all read from a single sample in a study of T cells in Graves' hyperthyroidism and ophthalmopathy. Amplified TCR beta CDR3 regions came from RNA transcripts. The study used the HTBI primer set for a first-round RT-PCR of the TCR CDR3. TCRdb redid the calling of the multiplex PCR reads with MiXCR, one entry per CDR3 protein. The data hold about 610,000 distinct CDR3 sequences, with just over 45% observed a single time. The sample taken for sequencing was peripheral blood or thyroid tissue (not recorded which). The receptors were gathered from a woman younger than 35 with Graves' hyperthyroidism.

V and J are TRBV6-5 and TRBJ1-5, with TRBD1 matching 7 bases. Per the germline V gene, CDR1 is MNHEY and CDR2 is SVGAGI. The V segment lost 8 bases and the J segment 7 bases; nucleotides outside the gene matches: 11. The CDR3 is made up of 14 amino acids. The CDR3 sequence is CASVRGGLAQPQHF. CDR3 coding DNA: TGTGCCAGCGTCCGAGGGGGCCTAGCCCAGCCCCAGCATTTT.

Ten or more counts support this clonotype. The chain joins TRBV7-2 to TRBJ2-5, with D uncertain. The germline CDR1 and CDR2 sequences are SGHTA and FQGNSA. The V gene lost 4 bases and the J gene lost 2 bases, with 5 bases spanning the gap. This CDR3 region has 12 residues. DNA for the CDR3: TGTGCCAGCAGCTCCGAGCAAGAGACCCAGTACTTC. Residues: CASSSEQETQYF.

Ten or more counts support this clonotype. The chain carries TRBV24-1 and TRBJ1-2; D is possibly TRBD1 (6 bases). With 5 bases removed from V and 7 bases from J, the gap between germline ends came to 16 bases. CDR3 length: 14 residues. Germline V gives CDR1 KGHDR, CDR2 SFDVKD. The CDR3 nucleotides are TGTGCCACCAGTGTTACAGGGAGGCTCTCTGGCTACACCTTC. The encoded protein is CATSVTGRLSGYTF.

The table lists this clonotype with many counts. This chain links TRBV2 with TRBJ2-2; D remains unclear. Germline V gene sequence: CDR1 SNHLY, CDR2 FYNNEI. The CDR3 loop spans 17 amino acids. V dropped 6 bases and J dropped 3 bases, with 20 bases sitting between them. CDR3 nucleotides: TGTGCCAGCAGGGATAGATTTCGGGTTAAGGACACCGGGGAGCTGTTTTTT. Its translation: CASRDRFRVKDTGELFF. Full variable domain (outside the CDR3, taken from reference TRBV2 and TRBJ2-2): EPEVTQTPSHQVTQMGQEVILRCVPISNHLYFYWYRQILGQKVEFLVSFYNNEISEKSEIFDDQFSVERPDGSNFTLKIRSTKLEDSAMYFCASRDRFRVKDTGELFFGEGSRLTVL.

The chain couples TRBV7-9 to TRBJ1-3, with D possibly TRBD1 on 5 matching bases. Between the trimmed V and J ends, which lost 5 bases and 0 bases, there was a span of 14 bases. CDR3 length: 16 residues. The germline V gene encodes CDR1 SEHNR and CDR2 FQNEAQ (reference sequence). This CDR3 reads CASSQDSKSSGNTIYF. As DNA, the CDR3 is TGTGCCAGCAGCCAAGACAGCAAGTCCTCTGGAAACACCATATATTTT. Looking up the rest from reference TRBV7-9 and TRBJ1-3 gives the full variable domain: DTGVSQNPRHKITKRGQNVTFRCDPISEHNRLYWYRQTLGQGPEFLTYFQNEAQLEKSRLLSDRFSAERPKGSFSTLEIQRTEQGDSAMYLCASSQDSKSSGNTIYFGEGSWLTVV.

The genes are TRBV9 and TRBJ1-1; D might be TRBD1 (6 bases). Germline V gene lookup returns CDR1 SGDLS and CDR2 YYNGEE. This CDR3 region has 15 residues. The germline V and J ends were trimmed by 4 bases and 0 bases, with 13 bases remaining between them. The CDR3 coding sequence is TGTGCCAGCAGCTCCTCCGGGACACTGAACACTGAAGCTTTCTTT. This gives the protein CASSSSGTLNTEAFF.

The chain links TRBV6-1 to TRBJ1-2; no definite D call. Germline V gene data show CDR1 as MNHNS and CDR2 as SASEGT. Trimming took off 2 bases at V and 6 bases at J, with 10 bases between the two ends. The CDR3 consists of 13 residues. This chain's CDR3 is CASSERERNGYTF. Written as DNA, the CDR3 is TGTGCCAGCAGTGAAAGGGAGAGAAATGGCTACACCTTC.

This clonotype was picked up many times. J is TRBJ2-7 and V is TRBV5-5; 8 positions match TRBD1. CDR1 and CDR2 (germline): SGHKS, YYEKEE (reference sequence). Losses at the gene ends were 3 bases for V and 1 base for J; bases not matched to a gene: 6. This CDR3 is built from 15 residues. The chain's CDR3 is CASSWGQVGSYEQYF. CDR3 bases: TGTGCCAGCAGCTGGGGACAGGTGGGTTCCTACGAGCAGTACTTC.

Concerning this clonotype itself: A read error is possible here, since a much larger clone lies one base away. The chain carries TRBV27 and TRBJ2-5, with D unclear. Looked up from germline, CDR1 is MNHEY and CDR2 is SMNVEV (reference sequence). The CDR3 contains 15 residues. This CDR3 is CASTTDGQNQETRYF. The CDR3 DNA reads as TGTGCCAGCACCACCGATGGCCAGAACCAAGAGACCCGGTACTTC.

As for this clonotype: The CDR3 does not end in the conserved phenylalanine or tryptophan, so this is likely a read error. The DNA is omitted, as the CDR3 cannot be located on it reliably, and the CDR3 follows TCRdb's listing. This chain links TRBV6-2 or TRBV6-3 with TRBJ2-7. The CDR3 comprises 10 residues, both ends counted. Germline assignment: CDR1 MNHEY and CDR2 SVGEGT. CDR3: CASSHDQMYT.

This clonotype was detected many times. The chain joins TRBV24-1 to TRBJ1-4, with TRBD1 as a possible D gene (6 bases). The CDR3 contains 15 residues. Germline CDR1 KGHDR, CDR2 SFDVKD. The V gene lost 1 base and the J gene lost 6 bases, with 11 bases spanning the gap. For the CDR3, the DNA is TGTGCCACCAGTGATTTTGGGGGGCCGTATGAAAAACTGTTTTTT. Amino acids: CATSDFGGPYEKLFF.

This clonotype was counted ten times or more. The chain's CDR3 is CASSLRGEPQHF. The DNA for the CDR3 is TGTGCCAGCAGTTTACGGGGGGAGCCCCAGCATTTT. The V call is TRBV12-3 or TRBV12-4, the J call TRBJ1-5, with D possibly TRBD1 on 5 matching bases. The CDR3 is 12 amino acids. Deletions cut 2 bases from V and 8 bases from J, with 7 bases between.

The chain recombines TRBV5-1 with TRBJ1-6, with TRBD1 identical over 11 bases. This CDR3 spans 15 amino acids. After removal of 4 bases from V and 9 bases from J, the junction contained 6 bases not matched to a gene. Germline V gene data show CDR1 as SGHRS and CDR2 as YFSETQ. Written as DNA, the CDR3 is TGCGCCAGCAGCGATCCGGGACAGGGGGTTTCACCCCTCCACTTT. It encodes CASSDPGQGVSPLHF. Full variable domain (missing parts from reference TRBV5-1 and TRBJ1-6): KAGVTQTPRYLIKTRGQQVTLSCSPISGHRSVSWYQQTPGQGLQFLFEYFSETQRNKGNFPGRFSGRQFSNSRSEMNVSTLELGDSALYLCASSDPGQGVSPLHFGNGTRLTVT.

V and J are TRBV4-1 and TRBJ2-3; 10 positions match TRBD2. This CDR3 is built from 17 residues. After removal of 3 bases from V and 0 bases from J, the junction contained 6 bases not matched to a gene. In germline, CDR1 is MGHRA, CDR2 YSYEKL. The CDR3 reads CASSHSGLAESTDTQYF. The CDR3 DNA reads as TGCGCCAGCAGCCATTCCGGACTAGCGGAGAGCACAGATACGCAGTATTTT.

CDR3 sequence: CSARGETSGRDVNTGELFF. The CDR3, as DNA: TGCAGTGCTAGAGGCGAAACTAGCGGGAGGGATGTGAACACCGGGGAGCTGTTTTTT. V usage is TRBV20-1 and J usage is TRBJ2-2; 13 nucleotides agree with TRBD2. V was pared by 1 base and J by 1 base, with 9 bases of the junction left unmatched. CDR1 and CDR2 (germline): DFQATT, SNEGSKA (reference sequence). The CDR3 sequence is 19 residues long.

V is TRBV7-9 and J is TRBJ2-7; D is possibly TRBD1 or TRBD2 (5 bases each). Germline V lookup: CDR1 SEHNR, CDR2 FQNEAQ (reference sequence). V was shortened by 6 bases and J by 5 bases, with 20 bases between the two germline ends. CDR3 length: 15 residues. The CDR3 here is CASSPPWGRRNEQYF. As DNA, the CDR3 is TGTGCCAGCAGTCCTCCTTGGGGGAGAAGGAACGAGCAGTACTTC.

The gene calls are TRBV10-3 and TRBJ2-2; a weak D match, TRBD2 (5 bases). CDR3 length: 17 amino acids. Germline CDR1 is ENHRY and CDR2 is SYGVKD. The ends were cut back, 3 bases at V and 5 bases at J, with 19 bases in the middle. CDR3 residues: CAISESSSKDTTGELFF. CDR3 DNA: TGTGCCATCAGTGAATCTAGCAGCAAAGACACTACCGGGGAGCTGTTTTTT.

This clonotype occurred a few times. The chain carries TRBV7-9 and TRBJ2-1, with D perhaps TRBD1 or TRBD2 (5 bases each). Germline CDR1 and CDR2: SEHNR and FQNEAQ (reference sequence). Trimming cost V 3 bases and J 7 bases, with 10 bases left between them. The CDR3 totals 13 residues. The CDR3 DNA reads as TGTGCCAGCAGCTTGGGGGTTGGGAATGAGCAGTTCTTC. Encoded protein: CASSLGVGNEQFF.